Listed here is a single T cell receptor beta chain. CDR1 is SGHRS, CDR2 YFSETQ, per germline. Trimming took off 2 bases at V and 0 bases at J, with 10 bases between the two ends. The CDR3 is 15 amino acids. This sample is drawn from a study of blood T cell repertoires in COVID-19. Some clones are missing from TCRdb's copy, which holds only in-frame ones; the method was immunoSEQ multiplex PCR. The repertoire holds roughly 30,000 clones, with roughly 80% as singletons. This receptor was obtained from a woman aged 60-70 years with acute or convalescent COVID-19. The rearrangement links TRBV5-1 to TRBJ2-3; D remains ambiguous. The sample taken for sequencing was peripheral blood. The CDR3 DNA sequence: TGCGCCAGCAGCTTTGATCGGCGGAGCACAGATACGCAGTATTTT. It translates to CASSFDRRSTDTQYF.